The clone carrying this TCR delta chain has more than one count but fewer than ten. No antigen is known for it. TCRdb's protein, taken from a much larger clone, differs from this DNA's translation at residue 18, likely owing to a read error; the protein displayed comes from the DNA. Sequencing used genomic DNA taken from PBMCs of patients and controls. This sample is part of a study of gamma delta lymphoproliferative disorders and STAT genes. Study-level information: Gamma-chain libraries were built from at least 50 ng of genomic DNA with the LymphoTrack Dx TCRG Assay. Delta libraries were made per EuroClonality-NGS working group procedure.

The CDR3 is made up of 20 amino acids. Germline loops: CDR1 TSWWSYY, CDR2 QGS. Findings and caveats of the study: Controls likely had mixed maturation stages, while leukemic cells were mostly terminal effectors. Low-frequency NGS calls may be less specific; leukemic clone sharing needs confirmation.

TCRdb called clones anew from the multiplex PCR reads with CATT. The sample lists 1,200 or so delta-chain clones, approximately 1.5% occurring once. The chain carries TRDV1 and TRDJ1; 8 bases line up with TRDD3. The sequenced sample was blood. This clonotype was sampled from a human donor in good health. This CDR3 reads CALGELPFGLLGVYTDKFIF. CDR3 nucleotides: TGTGCTCTTGGGGAACTCCCCTTCGGACTACTGGGGGTCTACACCGATAAATTCATCTTT.